The sample holds a few counts of the clone carrying this TCR beta chain. The data are from a study of blood T cells in healthy people across ages. The ends lost 7 bases at V and 7 bases at J; junction bases unmatched: 15. The CDR3 consists of 15 residues. CDR1 and CDR2 from the germline V gene are MNHEY and SVGAGI. The use of a sample-barcoded 5' primer and a J-beta primer mix characterized a second PCR of roughly 6 to 11 cycles. TCRdb fed the 5' RACE reads into MiXCR, producing one record per CDR3 protein. The sample has about 1 million distinct CDR3 sequences; 45% are singletons. The sequenced sample consisted of blood. The source is a woman aged 60-75 years in good health. The chain joins TRBV6-5 to TRBJ1-2; the match to TRBD1 covers 7 bases. Written as DNA, the CDR3 is TGTGCCAGCACCCCTTATTCGACAGGGTTTACTGGCTACACCTTC. This codes for CASTPYSTGFTGYTF.